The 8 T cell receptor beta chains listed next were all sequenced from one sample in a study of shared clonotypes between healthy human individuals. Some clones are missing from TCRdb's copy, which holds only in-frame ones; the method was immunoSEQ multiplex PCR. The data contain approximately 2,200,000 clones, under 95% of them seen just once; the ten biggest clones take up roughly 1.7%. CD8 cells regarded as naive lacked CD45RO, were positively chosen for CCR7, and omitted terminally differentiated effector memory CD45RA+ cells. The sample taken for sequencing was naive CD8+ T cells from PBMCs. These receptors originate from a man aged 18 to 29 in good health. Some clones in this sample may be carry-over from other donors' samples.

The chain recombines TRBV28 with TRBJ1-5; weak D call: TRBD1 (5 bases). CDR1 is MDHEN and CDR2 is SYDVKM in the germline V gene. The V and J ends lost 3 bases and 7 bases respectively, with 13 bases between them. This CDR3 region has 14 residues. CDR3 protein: CASSFIRGVQPQHF. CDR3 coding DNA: TGTGCCAGCAGTTTCATTAGGGGCGTACAGCCCCAGCATTTT. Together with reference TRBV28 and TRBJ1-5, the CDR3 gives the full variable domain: DVKVTQSSRYLVKRTGEKVFLECVQDMDHENMFWYRQDPGLGLRLIYFSYDVKMKEKGDIPEGYSVSREKKERFSLILESASTNQTSMYLCASSFIRGVQPQHFGDGTRLSIL.

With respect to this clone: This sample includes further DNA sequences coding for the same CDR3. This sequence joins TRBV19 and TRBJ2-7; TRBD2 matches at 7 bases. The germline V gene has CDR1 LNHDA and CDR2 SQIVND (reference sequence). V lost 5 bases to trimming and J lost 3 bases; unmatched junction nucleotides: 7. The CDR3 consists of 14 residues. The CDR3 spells CASSSRTRSYEQYF. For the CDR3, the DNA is TGTGCCAGTAGTTCCCGGACTAGGAGCTACGAGCAGTACTTC.

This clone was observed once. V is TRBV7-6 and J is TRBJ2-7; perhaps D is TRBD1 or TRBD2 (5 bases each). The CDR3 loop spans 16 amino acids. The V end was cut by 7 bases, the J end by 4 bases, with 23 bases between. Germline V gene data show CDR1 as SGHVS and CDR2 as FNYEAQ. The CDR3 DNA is TGTGCCAGCACCGAAAGTCTCGGGACGGGAAGTTACGAGCAGTACTTC. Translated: CASTESLGTGSYEQYF.

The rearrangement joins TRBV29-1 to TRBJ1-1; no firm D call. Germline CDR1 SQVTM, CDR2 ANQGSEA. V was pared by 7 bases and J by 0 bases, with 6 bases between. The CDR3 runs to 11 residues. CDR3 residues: CSGGMNTEAFF. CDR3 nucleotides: TGCAGCGGCGGAATGAACACTGAAGCTTTCTTT.

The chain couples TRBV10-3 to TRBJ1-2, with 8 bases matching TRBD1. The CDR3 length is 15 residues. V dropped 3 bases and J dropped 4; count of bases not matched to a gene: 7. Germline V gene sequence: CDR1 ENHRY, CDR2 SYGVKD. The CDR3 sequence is CAISDQGQGTYGYTF. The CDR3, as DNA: TGTGCCATCAGTGACCAAGGACAGGGCACCTATGGCTACACCTTC.

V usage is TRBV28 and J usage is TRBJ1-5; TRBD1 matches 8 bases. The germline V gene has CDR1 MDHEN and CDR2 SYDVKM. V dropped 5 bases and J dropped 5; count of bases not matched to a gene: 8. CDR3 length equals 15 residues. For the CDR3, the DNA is TGTGCCAGCAGTCCCCCGGACAGGGCAGATCAGCCCCAGCATTTT. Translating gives CASSPPDRADQPQHF.

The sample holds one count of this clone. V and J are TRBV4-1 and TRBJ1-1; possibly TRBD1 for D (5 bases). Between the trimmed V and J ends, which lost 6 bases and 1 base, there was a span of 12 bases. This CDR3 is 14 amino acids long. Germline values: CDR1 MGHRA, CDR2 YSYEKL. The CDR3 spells CASRPRVSNTEAFF. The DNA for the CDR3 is TGCGCCAGCAGGCCCAGGGTCTCGAACACTGAAGCTTTCTTT.

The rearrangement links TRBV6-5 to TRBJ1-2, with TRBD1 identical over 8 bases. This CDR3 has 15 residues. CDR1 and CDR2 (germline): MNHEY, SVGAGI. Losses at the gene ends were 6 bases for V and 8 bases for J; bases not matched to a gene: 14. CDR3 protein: CASRKRTGRLGGYTF. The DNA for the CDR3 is TGTGCCAGCAGAAAACGGACAGGGAGGTTAGGAGGCTACACCTTC.